This T cell receptor (beta chain) originates from a study of T-cell memory formation after mild COVID-19. TCRdb independently ran MiXCR on the 5' RACE reads; one entry per CDR3 protein. The table has 170,000 or so distinct CDR3 sequences, 20% to 25% seen once. Germline CDR1 MGHRA, CDR2 YSYEKL. This CDR3 comprises 13 residues. V gave up 6 bases and J gave up 7 bases; unmatched junction bases: 9. This clonotype has just a few counts. The V call is TRBV4-1, the J call TRBJ2-7; 7 bases align to TRBD1. The TCR was taken from an adult woman who had mild COVID-19 (a few samples of this study predate the infection). Cell type and time point are not known. The sequenced sample was PBMCs or a T cell subset sorted from them (not recorded which). The CDR3 DNA reads TGCGCCAGCAGTCTTCGCCGGGACAGAGAGCAGTACTTC. Protein: CASSLRRDREQYF.